Described below is a single TCR beta chain sequence and its context. Its target is unknown. These data are taken from a study of T cell repertoires in cytomegalovirus infection. From the reads, TCRdb called clonotypes with MiXCR, one entry per CDR3 protein. The table shows roughly 500,000 distinct CDR3 sequences, with 42% occurring only once. Trimming took 3 bases from V and 5 from J, leaving 7 bases between them. The germline CDR1 and CDR2 sequences are SGHVS and FQNEAQ. The length of the CDR3 is 12 residues. Findings and caveats of the study: Using cumulative public TCR beta family frequency, the authors identified those who carried CMV together with the relevant HLA.

The source material was cultured PBMCs, sampled from culture after CMV antigen stimulation. The J gene is TRBJ2-5, the V gene TRBV7-8; D is uncertain. The sequence was obtained from a human donor in good health (CMV status not recorded). Some clones in this sample may be carry-over from other donors' samples. CDR3 nucleotides: TGTGCCAGCAGCTTTATAACGGAGACCCAGTACTTC. Encoded protein: CASSFITETQYF. Filled out from reference TRBV7-8 and TRBJ2-5, the complete variable domain reads GAGVSQSPRYKVAKRGQDVALRCDPISGHVSLFWYQQALGQGPEFLTYFQNEAQLDKSGLPSDRFFAERPEGSVSTLKIQRTQQEDSAVYLCASSFITETQYFGPGTRLLVL.